The clone carrying this T cell receptor beta chain was detected many times. The target antigen is unknown. This entry comes from a study of T cell repertoires in cytomegalovirus infection. Study details: Carrying CMV and the relevant HLA type showed in public TCR beta signatures. Points from the study as a whole: Identification of carriers of CMV plus the relevant HLA was performed using cumulative public TCR beta family frequency. Across the ex vivo response, the dominant clonotypes were HLA-C-restricted CMV-specific TCR beta clonotypes.

TCRdb itself ran the reads through MiXCR, one entry per CDR3 protein. The data show approximately 170,000 distinct CDR3 sequences, around 15% seen once. J was trimmed by 5 bases and V by 6 bases; bases with no gene match: 16. CDR1 and CDR2 (germline): SQVTM, ANQGSEA. The CDR3 loop spans 16 amino acids. Sequencing was carried out using PBMCs. The chain uses TRBV29-1 and TRBJ2-1; 7 nucleotides agree with TRBD2. This sequence originates from a human donor in good health (CMV status not recorded). Some clones in this sample may be carry-over from other donors' samples. CDR3 protein: CSVGGPPGGPNNEQFF. In DNA form, the CDR3 reads TGCAGCGTCGGCGGCCCGCCGGGAGGCCCCAACAATGAGCAGTTCTTC.